This TCR beta chain is from a study of response to subunit inactivated influenza vaccine. Whole-study findings and limits: Authors suggested each seasonal flu vaccination may recruit only limited numbers of new T cells.

Worth noting for this clonotype: Its antigen is not known.

The CDR3 sequence is 11 residues long. Germline CDR1 SQVTM, CDR2 ANQGSEA. Trimming pared 4 bases from V and 5 bases from J, leaving 9 bases between. From the RT-PCR reads, TCRdb called clonotypes with MiXCR, one entry per CDR3 protein. Of fewer than 550,000 distinct CDR3 sequences in the sample, around 25% were seen once. This TCR derives from a man aged 50-60 years who received an inactivated influenza vaccine. The sample consisted of CD4+ T cells sorted from PBMCs, taken about 5 days after vaccination. The chain recombines TRBV29-1 with TRBJ2-7; D remains ambiguous. CDR3 loop: CSVAGAHEQYF. The CDR3 DNA reads as TGCAGCGTTGCCGGTGCACACGAGCAGTACTTC.